A single sample gave rise to the 28 T cell receptor beta chains below, sequenced in a study of blood T cell repertoires in COVID-19. Using immunoSEQ multiplex PCR, the repertoire was profiled, and TCRdb retains in-frame clones only, with some absent. Among over 350,000 clones listed, roughly 91% were seen once. The sequenced sample was PBMCs or T cells enriched from blood (not recorded which). The receptors here all came from a woman aged 18-29 years who had recovered from COVID-19.

The V and J genes are TRBV6-4 and TRBJ1-6; a possible D gene is TRBD1 (5 bases). Germline V gene data show CDR1 as MRHNA and CDR2 as SNTAGT. Between the trimmed V and J ends, which lost 4 bases and 7 bases, there was a span of 8 bases. The CDR3 totals 13 residues. This CDR3 is CASSVRVNSPLHF. Written as DNA, the CDR3 is TGTGCCAGCAGTGTCAGGGTCAATTCACCCCTCCACTTT.

The chain has TRBV30 and TRBJ1-1; D is unclear. CDR1 is GTSNPN, CDR2 SVGIG, per germline (reference sequence). The CDR3 length is 11 residues. V shed 5 bases and J shed 4 bases, with 8 bases lying between them. This CDR3 is CAWAKSTEAFF. The CDR3 region has the DNA TGTGCCTGGGCAAAGAGCACTGAAGCTTTCTTT.

The V and J genes are TRBV18 and TRBJ1-2; the D is unclear. The CDR3 is made up of 13 amino acids. Per germline, CDR1 KGHSH and CDR2 LQKENI. V was shortened by 0 bases and J by 7 bases, with 9 bases between the two germline ends. CDR3 in amino acids: CASSPPGGGGYTF. CDR3 DNA: TGTGCCAGCTCACCACCGGGAGGAGGTGGCTACACCTTC.

This clone was detected once. This chain connects TRBV28 to TRBJ2-7; TRBD1 is a possible D gene (5 bases). Germline CDR1 reads MDHEN; CDR2 reads SYDVKM. The CDR3 has 17 amino acids. The ends were cut back, 7 bases at V and 3 bases at J, with 25 bases in the middle. The CDR3 is CASTGQGIKSAYYEQYF. The CDR3, as DNA: TGTGCCAGCACAGGCCAGGGTATAAAGAGCGCTTACTACGAGCAGTACTTC.

The chain combines TRBV5-4 with TRBJ2-1; TRBD2 aligns across 14 bases. Trimming took 3 bases from V and 9 from J; bases not matched to a gene: 14. This CDR3 contains 18 residues. The germline V gene has CDR1 SGHNT and CDR2 YYREEE (reference sequence). The CDR3 loop reads CASSSTPGTSGGFVEQFF. DNA of the CDR3: TGTGCCAGCAGCTCAACCCCCGGGACTAGCGGGGGTTTTGTTGAGCAGTTCTTC.

V gene TRBV7-2 combines with J gene TRBJ2-7; 9 bases line up with TRBD2. Germline CDR1 reads SGHTA; CDR2 reads FQGNSA. CDR3 length equals 17 residues. V was clipped by 4 bases and J by 4 bases; unmatched bases: 14. The CDR3 protein is CASSSGRRGGARYEQYF. CDR3 nucleotide sequence: TGTGCCAGCAGCTCAGGCCGTCGCGGGGGGGCCAGGTACGAGCAGTACTTC.

The gene calls are TRBV3-1 (or the pseudogene TRBV3-2) and TRBJ2-7; tentative D call: TRBD1 (7 bases). CDR3 length equals 19 residues. Trimming removed 4 bases at V and 6 bases at J, with 31 bases between. Germline V gene sequence: CDR1 LGHDT, CDR2 YNNKEL (reference sequence). DNA for the CDR3: TGTGCCAGCAGCCGACTGGGGGGAAATACAGGGGTTGCAGCCGGCGAGCAGTACTTC. This encodes CASSRLGGNTGVAAGEQYF.

This clone was seen just once. The chain has TRBV18 and TRBJ2-7; TRBD2 agrees at 9 bases. The CDR3 has 16 amino acids. Germline lookup yields CDR1 KGHSH and CDR2 LQKENI. V lost 2 bases, J lost 6 bases, and 11 bases stayed unmatched. The CDR3 is CASSPMLSGGSSEQYF. The DNA of the CDR3 is TGTGCCAGCTCACCAATGTTAAGCGGGGGGTCGAGCGAGCAGTACTTC.

The V call is TRBV7-3, the J call TRBJ2-1, with 8 bases that match TRBD2. Germline V gene data show CDR1 as SGHTA and CDR2 as FQGTGA. The V segment lost 1 base and the J segment 4 bases; nucleotides outside the gene matches: 6. The CDR3 runs 16 residues. This CDR3 is CASSLNSGEHYNEQFF. The DNA for the CDR3 is TGTGCCAGCAGCTTAAATAGCGGGGAGCATTACAATGAGCAGTTCTTC.

This clone was seen a single time. The chain uses TRBV2 and TRBJ1-2, with TRBD1 matching over 9 bases. Looked up from germline, CDR1 is SNHLY and CDR2 is FYNNEI. J gave up 4 bases and V 11 bases, and 11 bases lay outside the gene matches. The CDR3 sequence is 14 residues long. The CDR3 coding sequence is TGTGCCGGGAAGTCGACAGGGGGAAGCTATGGCTACACCTTC. Its protein is CAGKSTGGSYGYTF.

The V gene is TRBV5-1, the J gene TRBJ2-1; 9 nucleotides agree with TRBD1. The V gene end was trimmed by 5 bases and the J gene end by 1 base; junction bases not matched to a gene: 7. Looked up from germline, CDR1 is SGHRS and CDR2 is YFSETQ. This CDR3 has 16 amino acids. The CDR3 DNA sequence: TGCGCCAGCAGGGGATTGGACAGGGGATCCTACAATGAGCAGTTCTTC. Its translation: CASRGLDRGSYNEQFF.

The chain recombines TRBV2 with TRBJ2-1; the match to TRBD2 covers 9 bases. CDR3 length: 15 amino acids. CDR1 and CDR2 from the germline V gene are SNHLY and FYNNEI. Trimming at V came to 6 bases and at J to 3 bases, leaving 6 bases not matched to a gene. The DNA of the CDR3 is TGTGCCAGCAGACTCTTAGCGGGGGTCTACAATGAGCAGTTCTTC. Translated: CASRLLAGVYNEQFF.

CDR3 region: CASSQDRAGANVLTF. In DNA form, the CDR3 reads TGTGCCAGCAGCCAAGACAGAGCCGGGGCCAACGTCCTGACTTTC. The chain couples TRBV6-2 or TRBV6-3 to TRBJ2-6; D may be TRBD1 (5 bases). Germline assignment: CDR1 MNHEY and CDR2 SVGEGT. This CDR3 has 15 residues. V shed 6 bases and J shed 4 bases, with 13 bases lying between them.

In this sample, this clone turned up once. DNA for the CDR3: TGTGCCTGGCAACTAGCGGGGGGTTCCTACGAGCAGTACTTC. As protein: CAWQLAGGSYEQYF. The chain recombines TRBV30 with TRBJ2-7; TRBD2 agrees at 12 bases. V dropped 5 bases and J dropped 1; count of bases not matched to a gene: 3. Germline V gives CDR1 GTSNPN, CDR2 SVGIG (reference sequence). The CDR3 consists of 14 residues.

V is TRBV6-4 and J is TRBJ2-1; 12 nucleotides line up with TRBD2. The CDR3 is 15 residues long. The V and J ends lost 6 bases and 7 bases, in that order; junction bases with no gene match: 7. Germline V lookup: CDR1 MRHNA, CDR2 SNTAGT. The CDR3 region is CASSLRTSGANEQFF. CDR3 sequence (DNA): TGTGCCAGCAGCCTCCGGACTAGCGGGGCAAATGAGCAGTTCTTC.

V usage is TRBV10-3 and J usage is TRBJ2-7, with 9 nucleotides matching TRBD1. Germline loops: CDR1 ENHRY, CDR2 SYGVKD. The J segment lost 2 bases and the V segment lost 0 bases, leaving 8 bases of the junction unmatched. The length of the CDR3 is 17 residues. CDR3 residues: CAISESGPGQGPYEQYF. DNA for the CDR3: TGTGCCATCAGTGAGTCAGGTCCGGGACAGGGACCCTACGAGCAGTACTTC.

V and J are TRBV5-1 and TRBJ2-7, with 9 bases lining up with TRBD1. Germline V CDR1 and CDR2: SGHRS, YFSETQ. The CDR3 is made up of 16 amino acids. Losses at the gene ends were 3 bases for V and 4 bases for J; bases not matched to a gene: 11. The CDR3 DNA reads TGCGCCAGCAGCTGGGAGTTGACAGGGGGTCTGTACGAGCAGTACTTC. This translates into CASSWELTGGLYEQYF.

The J gene is TRBJ2-6, the V gene TRBV18; 7 bases match TRBD1. The CDR3 runs 17 residues. Unmatched junction bases numbered 5, after V lost 3 bases and J lost 0 bases. Germline V lookup: CDR1 KGHSH, CDR2 LQKENI. The CDR3: CASSPFDRASGANVLTF. CDR3 nucleotides: TGTGCCAGCTCACCTTTTGACAGGGCCTCTGGGGCCAACGTCCTGACTTTC.

This sequence joins TRBV29-1 and TRBJ1-5, with 7 bases identical to TRBD1. Trimming cost V 6 bases and J 2 bases; bases outside gene matches: 4. Germline V lookup: CDR1 SQVTM, CDR2 ANQGSEA. The CDR3 has 13 residues. CDR3 in DNA: TGCAGCGTAGGGGACAGCCGCAATCAGCCCCAGCATTTT. Translated: CSVGDSRNQPQHF.

This clone was detected a few times. This sequence joins TRBV7-2 and TRBJ1-1; no definite D call. The CDR3 length is 15 residues. Germline V gives CDR1 SGHTA, CDR2 FQGNSA. V was trimmed by 1 base and J by 0 bases, leaving 9 bases between them. Written as DNA, the CDR3 is TGTGCCAGCAGCTTAGGGAGGGTAGTGAACACTGAAGCTTTCTTT. Amino acids: CASSLGRVVNTEAFF.

The J gene is TRBJ1-2, the V gene TRBV4-1; D may be TRBD1 (6 bases). The CDR3 loop spans 14 amino acids. The germline V gene encodes CDR1 MGHRA and CDR2 YSYEKL. V was clipped by 3 bases and J by 4 bases, with 12 bases between them. The CDR3 sequence: CASSHLTGVYGYTF. For the CDR3, the DNA is TGCGCCAGCAGCCACCTGACAGGAGTCTATGGCTACACCTTC.

The count of this clone is one. The J gene is TRBJ1-1, the V gene TRBV4-3; D unresolved. Trimming removed 0 bases from V and 1 base from J, with 6 bases in between. This CDR3 comprises 14 residues. Germline values: CDR1 LGHNA, CDR2 YSLEER. This CDR3 is CASSQDSGNTEAFF. The CDR3 nucleotides read TGCGCCAGCAGCCAAGATTCGGGGAACACTGAAGCTTTCTTT.

The J gene is TRBJ2-3, the V gene TRBV18; TRBD2 might be the D (5 bases). V lost 6 bases and J lost 5, with 15 bases in between. Germline V gene lookup returns CDR1 KGHSH and CDR2 LQKENI. The CDR3 runs to 14 residues. CDR3 protein: CASSISLGEDTQYF. The CDR3 bases are TGTGCCAGCTCCATTTCCCTGGGAGAAGATACGCAGTATTTT.

This chain uses TRBV19 with TRBJ1-3; maybe TRBD1 (5 bases). CDR1 LNHDA and CDR2 SQIVND come from the germline V gene (reference sequence). V dropped 6 bases and J dropped 2 bases, with 11 bases sitting between them. The CDR3 runs 14 residues. This CDR3 reads CASRLGGAGNTIYF. DNA of the CDR3: TGTGCCAGTAGACTGGGGGGAGCTGGAAACACCATATATTTT.

The V gene is TRBV7-3, the J gene TRBJ1-1; 8 nucleotides match TRBD1. The CDR3 has 15 residues. Germline V gene sequence: CDR1 SGHTA, CDR2 FQGTGA. J gave up 1 base and V 0 bases, and 1 base lay outside the gene matches. The CDR3 DNA sequence: TGTGCCAGCAGCTTAACGGGACAGGCGAACACTGAAGCTTTCTTT. Amino acid sequence: CASSLTGQANTEAFF.

J is TRBJ1-1 and V is TRBV9; 7 nucleotides match TRBD1. CDR1 SGDLS and CDR2 YYNGEE come from the germline V gene. The CDR3 loop spans 12 amino acids. J was trimmed by 6 bases and V by 3 bases; bases with no gene match: 2. Here the CDR3 reads CASSAGQSEAFF. The CDR3 nucleotides read TGTGCCAGCAGCGCGGGACAGTCTGAAGCTTTCTTT.

This chain joins TRBV4-1 and TRBJ1-5, with no clear D. CDR1 is MGHRA, CDR2 YSYEKL, per germline. This CDR3 comprises 15 residues. Trimming took 0 bases from V and 7 from J, leaving 13 bases between them. The CDR3 spells CASSQEERVGQPQHF. CDR3 coding DNA: TGCGCCAGCAGCCAAGAGGAGAGGGTGGGGCAGCCCCAGCATTTT.

This clone has a single count. The chain uses TRBV19 and TRBJ1-1; possibly TRBD1 for D (5 bases). The germline gives CDR1 LNHDA, CDR2 SQIVND (reference sequence). The CDR3 length is 11 residues. The ends were cut back, 8 bases at V and 10 bases at J, with 14 bases in the middle. The DNA for the CDR3 is TGTGCCAGTTTGTGGGGCTATGGAGCTTTCTTT. Translated, it gives CASLWGYGAFF.